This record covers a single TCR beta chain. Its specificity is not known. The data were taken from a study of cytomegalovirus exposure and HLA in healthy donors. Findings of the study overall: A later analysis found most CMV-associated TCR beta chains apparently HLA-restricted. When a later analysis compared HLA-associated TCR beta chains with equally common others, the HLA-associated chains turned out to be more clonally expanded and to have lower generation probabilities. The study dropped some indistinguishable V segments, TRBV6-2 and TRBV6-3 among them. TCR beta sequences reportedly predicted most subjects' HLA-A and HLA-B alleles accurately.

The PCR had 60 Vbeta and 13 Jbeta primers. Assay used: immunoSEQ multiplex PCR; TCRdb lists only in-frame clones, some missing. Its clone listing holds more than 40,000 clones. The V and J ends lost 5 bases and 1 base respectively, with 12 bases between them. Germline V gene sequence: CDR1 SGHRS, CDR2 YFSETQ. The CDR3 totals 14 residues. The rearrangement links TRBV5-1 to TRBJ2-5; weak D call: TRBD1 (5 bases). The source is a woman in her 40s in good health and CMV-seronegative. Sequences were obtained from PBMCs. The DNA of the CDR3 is TGCGCCAGCAGGGGGCTAACTCTCCAAGAGACCCAGTACTTC. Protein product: CASRGLTLQETQYF.